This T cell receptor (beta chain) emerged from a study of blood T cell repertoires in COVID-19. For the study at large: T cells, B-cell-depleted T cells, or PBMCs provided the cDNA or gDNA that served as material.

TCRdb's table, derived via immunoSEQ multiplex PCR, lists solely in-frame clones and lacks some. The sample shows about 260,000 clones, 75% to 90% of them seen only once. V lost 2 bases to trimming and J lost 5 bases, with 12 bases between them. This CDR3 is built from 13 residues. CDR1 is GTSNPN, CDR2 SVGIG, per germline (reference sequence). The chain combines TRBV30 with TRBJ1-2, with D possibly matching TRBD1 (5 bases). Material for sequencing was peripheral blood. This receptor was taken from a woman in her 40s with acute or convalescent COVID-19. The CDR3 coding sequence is TGTGCCTGGAGTAGGGGAGGGGATTATGGCTACACCTTC. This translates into CAWSRGGDYGYTF.